This T cell receptor beta chain appears in the sequencing data of a study of blood T cell repertoires in COVID-19. On the study more broadly: Some COVID-19 samples were acute and others convalescent; all came from the United States, Italy and Spain.

Here immunoSEQ multiplex PCR was the method, and the copy in TCRdb shows in-frame clones only, minus some. The table includes about 72,000 clones, 85% to 90% detected once. Germline-derived CDR1 and CDR2 are MNHEY and SMNVEV (reference sequence). The CDR3 extends over 16 amino acids. With V trimmed by 3 bases and J by 1 base, 5 bases remained unmatched. The sequence was obtained from a man in his 70s with active or convalescent COVID-19. The chain joins TRBV27 to TRBJ2-2, with 7 positions matching TRBD2. Sequenced input: peripheral blood. The CDR3 sequence: CASSLVLAVNTGELFF. Written as DNA, the CDR3 is TGTGCCAGCAGTTTGGTTCTAGCGGTGAACACCGGGGAGCTGTTTTTT.